The clone carrying this T cell receptor (beta chain) was counted ten times or more. The antigen remains unidentified. The data derive from a study of T cell repertoires in cytomegalovirus infection. Overall study findings and caveats: The study found HLA-C-restricted CMV-specific TCR beta clonotypes dominating the ex vivo response.

This CDR3 region has 12 residues. Looked up from germline, CDR1 is SGHTA and CDR2 is FQGNSA. Trimming took off 0 bases at V and 9 bases at J, with 8 bases between the two ends. Via MiXCR, TCRdb re-called the reads, giving one row per CDR3 protein. The profile shows roughly 280,000 distinct CDR3 sequences, 22% of them singletons. The sequence was collected from a human donor in good health (CMV status not recorded). Some clones in this sample may be carry-over from other donors' samples. V and J are TRBV7-2 and TRBJ1-1, with D hard to call. The sample in question was cultured PBMCs, obtained from culture after CMV antigen stimulation. The CDR3 DNA reads TGTGCCAGCAGCTTAGCGGGATATCAAGCTTTCTTT. It specifies CASSLAGYQAFF.